Listed below are T cell receptor beta chains from one sample, sequenced in a study of T cells after yellow fever vaccination. Each CDR3 protein gets one entry after TCRdb re-called the 5' RACE reads with MiXCR. Of roughly 310,000 distinct CDR3 sequences listed, approximately 3.8% were seen once; the top ten hold about 20%. Sequenced here: PBMCs, sampled on the day of the yellow fever booster vaccination. These receptors came from a man between 18 and 29 years old who received the YFV17D yellow fever vaccine. Each CDR3 is given with its conserved first and last residue. The D gene is left open where the match is weak. The size field is filled for only some rows; it gives once, few, many or a size class.

size	J	V	D	CDR3	DNA
many	TRBJ1-6	TRBV5-1	.	CASSDGQNSPLHF	TGCGCCAGCAGCGACGGACAGAATTCACCCCTCCACTTT
.	TRBJ1-3	TRBV7-9	.	CASSFPGAGNTIYF	TGTGCCAGCAGCTTTCCAGGAGCTGGAAACACCATATATTTT
many	TRBJ2-2	TRBV4-1	.	CASSQDPSASAQPGELFF	TGCGCCAGCAGCCAAGATCCGTCCGCTAGCGCCCAACCCGGGGAGCTGTTTTTT
.	TRBJ2-5	TRBV5-1	TRBD1	CASSLGSRGSGRETQYF	TGCGCCAGCAGCTTGGGGTCCAGGGGGAGTGGTCGAGAGACCCAGTACTTC
.	TRBJ2-5	TRBV2	TRBD2	CASRAGGRGGETQYF	TGTGCCAGCAGAGCGGGGGGGCGTGGAGGGGAGACCCAGTACTTC
.	TRBJ1-6	TRBV5-1	.	CASSWADITSSYNSPLHF	TGCGCCAGCAGCTGGGCGGACATCACGAGCTCCTATAATTCACCCCTCCACTTT
.	TRBJ2-5	TRBV5-4	TRBD2	CASSATSGGETQYF	TGTGCCAGCAGCGCCACTAGCGGGGGAGAGACCCAGTACTTC
many	TRBJ2-4	TRBV5-4	.	CASSLGGQAKNIQYF	TGTGCCAGCAGCTTGGGGGGCCAAGCCAAAAACATTCAGTACTTC
many	TRBJ2-2	TRBV11-1	TRBD1	CASSSLFQMDRAYTGELFF	TGTGCCAGCAGCTCCCTCTTCCAAATGGACAGGGCCTACACCGGGGAGCTGTTTTTT
many	TRBJ1-2	TRBV4-3	.	CASSQDEGPRAYYGYTF	TGCGCCAGCAGCCAAGATGAGGGGCCCAGGGCTTACTATGGCTACACCTTC
many	TRBJ1-1	TRBV6-1	TRBD1	CASSEKGAETEAFF	TGTGCCAGCAGTGAAAAGGGGGCTGAGACTGAAGCTTTCTTT
many	TRBJ1-1	TRBV10-3	.	CAISEGLPRSTEAFF	TGTGCCATCAGTGAGGGCCTCCCTAGGAGCACTGAAGCTTTCTTT
.	TRBJ1-4	TRBV7-2	.	CASSLQSTNEKLFF	TGTGCCAGCAGCTTACAGTCAACTAATGAAAAACTGTTTTTT
many	TRBJ2-5	TRBV7-8	.	CASSPPIQETQYF	TGTGCCAGCAGCCCCCCGATACAAGAGACCCAGTACTTC
many	TRBJ2-6	TRBV27	TRBD2	CASVEWGGSLSSGANVLTF	TGTGCCAGCGTCGAGTGGGGAGGGAGCCTTAGCTCTGGGGCCAACGTCCTGACTTTC
few	TRBJ2-2	TRBV7-2	.	CASTVTVTGELFF	TGTGCCAGCACCGTAACAGTGACCGGGGAGCTGTTTTTT